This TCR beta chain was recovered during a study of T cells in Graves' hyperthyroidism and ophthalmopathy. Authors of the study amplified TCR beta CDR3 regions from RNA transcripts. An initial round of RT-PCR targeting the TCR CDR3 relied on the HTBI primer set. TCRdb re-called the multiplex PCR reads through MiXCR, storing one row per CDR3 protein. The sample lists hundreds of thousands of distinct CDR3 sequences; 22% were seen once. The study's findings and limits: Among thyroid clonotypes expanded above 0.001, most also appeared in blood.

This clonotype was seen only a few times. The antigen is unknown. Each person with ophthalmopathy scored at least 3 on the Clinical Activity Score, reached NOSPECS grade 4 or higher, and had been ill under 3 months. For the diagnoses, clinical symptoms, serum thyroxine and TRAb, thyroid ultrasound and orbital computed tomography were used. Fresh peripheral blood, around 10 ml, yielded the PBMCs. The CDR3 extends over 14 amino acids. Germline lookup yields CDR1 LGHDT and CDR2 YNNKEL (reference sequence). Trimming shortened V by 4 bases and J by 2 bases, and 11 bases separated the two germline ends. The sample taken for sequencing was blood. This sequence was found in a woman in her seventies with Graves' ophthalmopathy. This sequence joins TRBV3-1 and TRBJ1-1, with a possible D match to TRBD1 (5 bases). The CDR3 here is CASSRLGTNTEAFF. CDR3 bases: TGTGCCAGCAGCCGTCTCGGGACTAACACTGAAGCTTTCTTT. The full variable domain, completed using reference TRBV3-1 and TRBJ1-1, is DTAVSQTPKYLVTQMGNDKSIKCEQNLGHDTMYWYKQDSKKFLKIMFSYNNKELIINETVPNRFSPKSPDKAHLNLHINSLELGDSAVYFCASSRLGTNTEAFFGQGTRLTVV.